Described below is a single T cell receptor beta chain sequence and its context. Using immunoSEQ multiplex PCR, the repertoire was profiled, and TCRdb retains in-frame clones only, with some absent. In the table there are about 50,000 clones, around 80% of which are singletons. This specimen comes from a study of blood T cell repertoires in COVID-19. J gave up 7 bases and V 4 bases, and 6 bases lay outside the gene matches. The CDR3 covers 14 residues. Germline V gives CDR1 WNHNN, CDR2 SYGVQD (reference sequence). The chain combines TRBV10-1 with TRBJ2-1, with 8 nucleotides matching TRBD2. The source of this sequence is a man aged 35 to 55 with acute or convalescent COVID-19. Source material: peripheral blood. The CDR3 DNA sequence: TGCGCCAGCAGTGCCGGTAGCGGGGTGAATGAGCAGTTCTTC. Protein product: CASSAGSGVNEQFF.